This TCR beta chain emerged from a study of immune evolution from preneoplasia to lung adenocarcinoma. General study results and limits: KRAS-mutant nodules had the highest T cell clonality.

In germline, CDR1 is MNHNS, CDR2 SASEGT. The CDR3 has 12 residues. V lost 8 bases and J lost 2, with 8 bases in between. About this clone: Its antigen remains unknown.

Patient tissue came from resections in Japan or China, 2014–2017. The data were produced by immunoSEQ multiplex PCR, yet TCRdb's version contains in-frame clones alone and is incomplete. The data hold about 10,000 clones, with roughly 91% observed a single time. Sequencing used FFPE invasive lung adenocarcinoma tissue. This clonotype was obtained from a person aged 70 to 80 with invasive lung adenocarcinoma. Some clones in this sample may be carry-over from other donors' samples. V is TRBV6-1 and J is TRBJ2-3; weak D call: TRBD2 (6 bases). DNA of the CDR3: TGTGCCAGCGGGAGGCCCACAGATACGCAGTATTTT. This sequence encodes CASGRPTDTQYF.